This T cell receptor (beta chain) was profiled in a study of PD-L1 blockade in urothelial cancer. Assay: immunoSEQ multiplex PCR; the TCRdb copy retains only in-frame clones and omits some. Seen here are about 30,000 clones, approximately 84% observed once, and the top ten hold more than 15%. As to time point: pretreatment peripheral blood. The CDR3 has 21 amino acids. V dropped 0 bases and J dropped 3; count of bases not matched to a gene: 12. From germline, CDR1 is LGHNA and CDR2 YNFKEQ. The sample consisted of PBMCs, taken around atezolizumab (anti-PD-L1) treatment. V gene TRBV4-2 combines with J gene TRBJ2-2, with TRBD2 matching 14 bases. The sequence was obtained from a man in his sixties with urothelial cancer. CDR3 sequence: CASSQDTYGTSGSRDTGELFF. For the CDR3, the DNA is TGTGCCAGCAGCCAAGATACCTACGGGACTAGCGGGAGTCGAGACACCGGGGAGCTGTTTTTT.